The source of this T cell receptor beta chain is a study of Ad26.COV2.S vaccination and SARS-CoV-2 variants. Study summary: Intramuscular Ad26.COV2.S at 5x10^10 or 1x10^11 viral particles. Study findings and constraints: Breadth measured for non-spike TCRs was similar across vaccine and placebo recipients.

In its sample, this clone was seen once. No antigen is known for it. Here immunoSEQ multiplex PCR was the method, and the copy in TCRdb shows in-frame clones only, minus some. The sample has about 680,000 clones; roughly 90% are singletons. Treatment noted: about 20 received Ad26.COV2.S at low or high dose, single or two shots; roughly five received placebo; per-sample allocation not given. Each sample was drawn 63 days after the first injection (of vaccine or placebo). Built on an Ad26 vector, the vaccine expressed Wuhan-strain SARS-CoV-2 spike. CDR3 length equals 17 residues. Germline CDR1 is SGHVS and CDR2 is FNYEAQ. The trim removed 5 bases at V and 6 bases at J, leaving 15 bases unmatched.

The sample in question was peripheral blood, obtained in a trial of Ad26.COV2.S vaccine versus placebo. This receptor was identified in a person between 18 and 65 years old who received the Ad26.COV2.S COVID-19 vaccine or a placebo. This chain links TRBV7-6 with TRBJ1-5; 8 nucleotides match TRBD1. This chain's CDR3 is CASSRHPDRGGGQPQHF. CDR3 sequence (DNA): TGTGCCAGCAGCCGTCATCCCGACAGGGGTGGAGGTCAGCCCCAGCATTTT.